In its sample, the clone carrying this T cell receptor (beta chain) was seen many times. The sample is drawn from a study of T-cell reconstitution after alpha-beta-depleted transplantation in children. Germline V gives CDR1 MNHEY, CDR2 SMNVEV (reference sequence). The CDR3 runs to 16 residues. Trimming took off 0 bases at V and 3 bases at J, with 14 bases between the two ends. The TCRbeta library was prepared with unique molecular identifiers. TCRdb ran MiXCR on the PCR reads and lists one entry per CDR3 protein. The repertoire holds a few hundred thousand distinct CDR3 sequences, with around 10% as singletons.

The sequences come from PBMCs, collected before TCRalphabeta/CD19-depleted stem cell transplant. The J gene is TRBJ2-5, the V gene TRBV27; D remains ambiguous. This sequence was found in a boy under three years old with acute myeloid leukemia, due to receive a stem cell transplant. CDR3 protein: CASSLSRWGSKETQYF. CDR3 coding DNA: TGTGCCAGCAGTTTATCGAGATGGGGAAGTAAAGAGACCCAGTACTTC.